Sequencing of this T cell receptor (beta chain) was carried out in a study of shared clonotypes between healthy human individuals. This CDR3 region has 18 residues. Using immunoSEQ multiplex PCR, the repertoire was profiled, and TCRdb retains in-frame clones only, with some absent. The profile shows about 600,000 clones, approximately 97% of them singletons. Points from the study as a whole: The diversity represented, both genetic and in exposure history, was limited by few donors.

To note about this clone: Its matching antigen is unknown.

The sequenced material came from naive CD4+ T cells sorted from blood. Subset described: CD45RA+ positively selected. The receptor's source is a woman in her twenties or thirties in good health. The chain combines TRBV1 with TRBJ2-7; no DNA check was done on the table's D call, TRBD2. TRBV1 is given as a pseudogene. In nucleotides, the CDR3 is TGCACCAGCAGCCAAGTGTGGAAGCTGGCGGGAGCATCTTACGAGCAGTACTTC. Amino acids: CTSSQVWKLAGASYEQYF.